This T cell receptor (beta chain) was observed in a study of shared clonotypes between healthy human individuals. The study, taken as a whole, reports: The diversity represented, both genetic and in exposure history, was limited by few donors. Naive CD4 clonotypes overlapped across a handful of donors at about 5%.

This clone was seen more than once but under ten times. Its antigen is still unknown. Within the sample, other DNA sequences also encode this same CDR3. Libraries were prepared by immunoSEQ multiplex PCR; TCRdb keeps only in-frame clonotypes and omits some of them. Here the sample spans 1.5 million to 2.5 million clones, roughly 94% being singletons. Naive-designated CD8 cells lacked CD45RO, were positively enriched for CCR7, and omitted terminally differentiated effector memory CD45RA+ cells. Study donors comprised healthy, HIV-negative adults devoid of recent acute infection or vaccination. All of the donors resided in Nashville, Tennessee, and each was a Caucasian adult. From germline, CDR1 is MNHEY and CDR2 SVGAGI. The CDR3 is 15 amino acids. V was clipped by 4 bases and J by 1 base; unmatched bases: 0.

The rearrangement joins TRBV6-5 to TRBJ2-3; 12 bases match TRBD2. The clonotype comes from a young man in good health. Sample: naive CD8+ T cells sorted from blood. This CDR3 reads CASSWTSGGTDTQYF. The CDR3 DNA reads TGTGCCAGCAGTTGGACTAGCGGGGGCACAGATACGCAGTATTTT.